This T cell receptor (beta chain) was sequenced for a study of technical replicates of blood from a handful of donors. The assay was immunoSEQ multiplex PCR, and TCRdb's table has in-frame clones only and misses some. The sample carries fewer than 100,000 clones, around 97% recorded once. After removal of 7 bases from V and 6 bases from J, the junction contained 7 bases not matched to a gene. The CDR3 extends over 14 amino acids. Per the germline V gene, CDR1 is SNHLY and CDR2 is FYNNEI. The sequenced sample consisted of T cells isolated from PBMCs. The rearrangement uses TRBV2 and TRBJ2-1, with TRBD2 identical over 9 bases. The sequence derives from a human donor in good health. This CDR3 reads CASKVSAGGNEQFF. The CDR3 DNA reads as TGTGCCAGCAAAGTTTCAGCGGGGGGCAATGAGCAGTTCTTC.